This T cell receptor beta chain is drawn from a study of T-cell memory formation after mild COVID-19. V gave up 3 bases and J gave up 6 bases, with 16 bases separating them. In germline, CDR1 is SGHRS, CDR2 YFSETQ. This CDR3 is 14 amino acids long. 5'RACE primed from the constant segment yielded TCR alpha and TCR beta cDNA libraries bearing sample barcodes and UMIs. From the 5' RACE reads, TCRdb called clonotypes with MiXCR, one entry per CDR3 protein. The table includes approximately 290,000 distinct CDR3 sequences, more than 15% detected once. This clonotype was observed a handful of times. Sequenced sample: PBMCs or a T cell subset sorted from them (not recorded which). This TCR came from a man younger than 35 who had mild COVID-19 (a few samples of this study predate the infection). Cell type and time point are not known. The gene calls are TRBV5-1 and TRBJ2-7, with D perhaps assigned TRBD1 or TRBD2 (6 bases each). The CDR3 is CASSSGRGRFEQYF. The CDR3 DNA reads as TGCGCCAGCAGCTCGGGACGGGGGCGCTTCGAGCAGTACTTC.